This T cell receptor beta chain was recovered during a study of T-cell reconstitution after alpha-beta-depleted transplantation in children. Points from the study as a whole: Reported findings indicate that, about two months after transplant, alpha-beta T cells came from several hundred expanded clones, which were derived from non-depleted graft cells.

Preparation of the TCRbeta library used unique molecular identifiers. TCRdb recomputed calls from the PCR reads with MiXCR, one row per CDR3 protein. The table lists 100,000 to 120,000 distinct CDR3 sequences, around 6.4% of them singletons, with roughly 24% in the top ten. The CDR3 totals 13 residues. CDR1 is KGHSY and CDR2 is FQNENV in the germline V gene. Trimming left V 5 bases short and J 4 bases short, with 11 bases between. In its sample, this clonotype was seen many times. No antigen is known for it. Sample: PBMCs, mostly from graft donor cells, taken 360 days after TCRalphabeta/CD19-depleted stem cell transplant. The clonotype was recovered from a male patient between 2 and 10 years old who had a stem cell transplant for acute lymphoblastic leukemia, so the T cells may come from the graft donor. The chain couples TRBV16 to TRBJ2-5; D gene unclear. The DNA of the CDR3 is TGTGCCAGCAGCGAAGCATGGCGAGAGACCCAGTACTTC. Translated: CASSEAWRETQYF. The full variable domain, with the rest looked up from reference TRBV16 and TRBJ2-5, is GEEVAQTPKHLVRGEGQKAKLYCAPIKGHSYVFWYQQVLKNEFKFLISFQNENVFDETGMPKERFSAKCLPNSPCSLEIQATKLEDSAVYFCASSEAWRETQYFGPGTRLLVL.